The source of this TCR beta chain is a study of shared clonotypes between healthy human individuals. The run depth of the assay was deep. Data came from immunoSEQ multiplex PCR; TCRdb stores just in-frame clones and leaves some out. Among 1,500,000 or so clones, roughly 97% were seen once, and the ten largest hold 1% to 1.5%. Remarks on this clone: Its target is unknown.

The CDR3 runs to 15 residues. The germline V gene has CDR1 LNHDA and CDR2 SQIVND (reference sequence). Unmatched junction bases numbered 7, after V lost 6 bases and J lost 2 bases. General study points: The naive CD4 repertoires of several donors were compared, and approximately 4.5% of clonotypes were shared. Non-shared clonotypes had lower generation probabilities than clonotypes shared by all four sorted-subset donors.

The source of this sequence is a young man in good health. The sample consisted of naive CD4+ T cells sorted from blood. Stated subset: CD45RA+ positively selected. The rearrangement joins TRBV19 to TRBJ2-3; 8 bases are a match to TRBD1. CDR3 in DNA: TGTGCCAGTAGGCCGGGACAGGTTAACACAGATACGCAGTATTTT. Translated: CASRPGQVNTDTQYF. Drawing the rest from reference TRBV19 and TRBJ2-3, the complete variable domain is DGGITQSPKYLFRKEGQNVTLSCEQNLNHDAMYWYRQDPGQGLRLIYYSQIVNDFQKGDIAEGYSVSREKKESFPLTVTSAQKNPTAFYLCASRPGQVNTDTQYFGPGTRLTVL.